This paragraph covers one T cell receptor (beta chain) sequence. There are 13 residues in the CDR3. V was cut by 5 bases and J by 2 bases, with 11 bases left in between. Germline-derived CDR1 and CDR2 are SGHRS and YFSETQ. This specimen comes from a study of blood T cell repertoires in COVID-19. Study overall: Acute and convalescent COVID-19 specimens originated in the United States, Italy and Spain. PBMCs, B-cell-depleted T cells, or T cells were the source of the cDNA or gDNA that made up the material.

Study processing details: Cell counts per sample came from amplifying reference gene primers. Profiling relied on immunoSEQ multiplex PCR, and the TCRdb table lists in-frame clones only, not all of them. V and J calls and clone size are given by that table; D and trimming were obtained from the DNA. The profile covers 200,000 to 250,000 clones, with about 91% appearing a single time and approximately 1.5% taken by the ten largest. The sequencing input was peripheral blood. The gene calls are TRBV5-1 and TRBJ2-7; tentatively, D is TRBD1 (5 bases). The TCR originated in a man between 18 and 29 years old with active or convalescent COVID-19. CDR3 coding DNA: TGCGCCAGCAGTTCAGGGCTGGCCTACGAGCAGTACTTC. It encodes CASSSGLAYEQYF.